This is a list of T cell receptor beta chains from one sample in a study of blood T cell repertoires in COVID-19. Assay used: immunoSEQ multiplex PCR; TCRdb lists only in-frame clones, some missing. The table records over 85,000 clones, under 85% of them present only once. Source material: peripheral blood. These TCRs come from a woman of 80 years or more with COVID-19, enrolled during active disease. Both conserved end residues are part of each CDR3. D genes are given only for firm matches. The size of a clone is reported for some rows only, either as once, few or many, or as a class for expanded clones.

V gene	J gene	D gene	clone size	CDR3 DNA	CDR3 protein
TRBV19	TRBJ1-1	TRBD1	-	TGTGCCACGAGACAGGGGGCGCGACGGACTGAAGCTTTCTTT	CATRQGARRTEAFF
TRBV5-1	TRBJ2-1	TRBD2	-	TGCGCCAGCAGCAGAGCGGGAGAGGGTTACAATGAGCAGTTCTTC	CASSRAGEGYNEQFF
TRBV2	TRBJ1-1	TRBD1	-	TGTGCCAGCAGGGGACAGGTTGTGACTGAAGCTTTCTTT	CASRGQVVTEAFF
TRBV7-9	TRBJ1-1	-	-	TGTGCCAGCAGCTTAGTAGGACAGCACGCTTTCTTT	CASSLVGQHAFF
TRBV7-2	TRBJ2-5	TRBD2	-	TGTGCCAGCAGGTCCGGGGGGGCCGACGAGACCCAGTACTTC	CASRSGGADETQYF
TRBV19	TRBJ1-1	-	-	TGTGCCAGTAGTATCTTCCAGGGGAATGCTGAAGCTTTCTTT	CASSIFQGNAEAFF
TRBV27	TRBJ2-7	-	-	TGTGCCAGCAGTTTGGGGCAGTCTTTCAAGCAGTACTTC	CASSLGQSFKQYF
TRBV6-5	TRBJ2-7	TRBD2	-	TGTGCCAGCAGAACCCCGGGACTACCCTACGAGCAGTACTTC	CASRTPGLPYEQYF
TRBV11-3	TRBJ2-7	TRBD1	once	TGTGCCAGCAGCAGACAGGGGAGCGAGCAGTACTTC	CASSRQGSEQYF
TRBV4-2	TRBJ2-2	-	few	TGTGCCAGCAGCCAATCCCCGGGACTGAGGGCGACCGGGGAGCTGTTTTTT	CASSQSPGLRATGELFF
TRBV7-2	TRBJ2-7	-	-	TGTGCCAGCAGCCCGGACTACTACGAGCAGTACTTC	CASSPDYYEQYF
TRBV7-2	TRBJ2-3	-	-	TGTGCCAGCAGCTTAGGTCTCCTAATAAGCACAGATACGCAGTATTTT	CASSLGLLISTDTQYF
TRBV20-1	TRBJ2-5	-	once	TGCAGTGCCTCGACACAAGAGACCCAGTACTTC	CSASTQETQYF
TRBV5-1	TRBJ2-3	-	-	TGCGCCAGCAGCCCTGAGCTAGATACGCAGTATTTT	CASSPELDTQYF
TRBV28	TRBJ2-1	TRBD2	-	TGTGCCAGCAGGGCTAGCGGGAGTGAGCAGTTCTTC	CASRASGSEQFF
TRBV21-1	TRBJ2-1	-	-	TGTGCCAGCAGCAAACCAGACAGGGGTAACAATGAGCAGTTCTTC	CASSKPDRGNNEQFF
TRBV10-2	TRBJ2-3	-	-	TGCGCCAGCAGCGACCGGTGGGGCTACACAGATACGCAGTATTTT	CASSDRWGYTDTQYF
TRBV5-1	TRBJ1-2	TRBD1	-	TGCGCCAGCAGCCAGGGACAGGGAGACGGCTACACCTTC	CASSQGQGDGYTF
TRBV15	TRBJ1-1	-	-	TGTGCCACCAGCGGGGGACGGGAGGTCACTGAAGCTTTCTTT	CATSGGREVTEAFF
TRBV27	TRBJ2-2	TRBD2	-	TGTGCCAGCAGTTTATCGGGACTAGTCCCCGGGGAGCTGTTTTTT	CASSLSGLVPGELFF
TRBV7-2	TRBJ1-2	-	-	TGTGCCAGCAGCTTAGGGCAGGGCTGGGGCTACACCTTC	CASSLGQGWGYTF
TRBV7-2	TRBJ1-4	TRBD1	-	TGTGCCAGCAGCCTGGACAGGGGGAGGCAGGAAAAACTGTTTTTT	CASSLDRGRQEKLFF
TRBV19	TRBJ2-7	TRBD1	-	TGTGCCAGTAGTATAGATAAACTTGGGACAGAATCCTACGAGCAGTACTTC	CASSIDKLGTESYEQYF
TRBV6-5	TRBJ1-2	-	-	TGTGCCAGCACCCTTTTAGGGGCCAGTAAAGGCTACACCTTC	CASTLLGASKGYTF
TRBV2	TRBJ2-5	-	-	TGTGCCAGCAGTGCTACGCGGGAGACCCAGTACTTC	CASSATRETQYF
TRBV6-5	TRBJ2-7	TRBD1	-	TGTGCCAGCAGGGGAATAAGCCGGGACAGATACGAGCAGTACTTC	CASRGISRDRYEQYF
TRBV7-2	TRBJ2-7	TRBD1	few	TGTGCCAGCAGCTCAAGGACAGGCACCTACGAGCAGTACTTC	CASSSRTGTYEQYF
TRBV6-5	TRBJ1-4	-	-	TGTGCCAGCAGTTACCCCGGACAAAGAGAAAAACTGTTTTTT	CASSYPGQREKLFF
TRBV21-1	TRBJ2-4	-	-	TGTGCCAGCAGCAAAGTCGTAAGGGGATCCAAAAACATTCAGTACTTC	CASSKVVRGSKNIQYF
TRBV12-3/TRBV12-4	TRBJ2-7	-	-	TGTGCCAGCAGTTGGGTTCCTCGGGGCGAGCAGTACTTC	CASSWVPRGEQYF
TRBV27	TRBJ1-5	TRBD1	-	TGTGCCAGCAGTACACAGGGGGCGCGGTTCGGCAATCAGCCCCAGCATTTT	CASSTQGARFGNQPQHF
TRBV28	TRBJ1-1	-	-	TGTGCCAGCAGGAAGACAGGAGACACTGAAGCTTTCTTT	CASRKTGDTEAFF
TRBV18	TRBJ1-3	-	-	TGTGCCAGCTCCAGGTACGGGATTATCATCTCTGGAAACACCATATATTTT	CASSRYGIIISGNTIYF
TRBV6-5	TRBJ2-7	TRBD1	-	TGTGCCAGCAGCCTCGGACAGGGAGTCTACGAGCAGTACTTC	CASSLGQGVYEQYF
TRBV4-1	TRBJ2-7	TRBD1	-	TGCGCCAGCAGCCAAGCTGGGACAGGGCTTTACGAGCAGTACTTC	CASSQAGTGLYEQYF
TRBV15	TRBJ2-5	TRBD2	-	TGTGCCACCAGCAGAGGCCCTCTAGCGGGGGAAGAGACCCAGTACTTC	CATSRGPLAGEETQYF
TRBV7-8	TRBJ1-3	-	-	TGTGCCAGCAGACCCGGGGAGGGATCCTTTGGAAACACCATATATTTT	CASRPGEGSFGNTIYF
TRBV5-5	TRBJ2-5	TRBD1	-	TGTGCCAGCAGCCCTTCCCCAGGGGGAGAGACCCAGTACTTC	CASSPSPGGETQYF
TRBV18	TRBJ2-3	-	few	TGTGCCAGCTCCGACTACCGGACAGCAGGATCAGATACGCAGTATTTT	CASSDYRTAGSDTQYF
TRBV13	TRBJ2-2	TRBD2	-	TGTGCCAGCAGCTTGTCGGGGAGGGACACCGGGGAGCTGTTTTTT	CASSLSGRDTGELFF
TRBV5-1	TRBJ1-1	-	-	TGCGCCAGCAGCGTGAGGAGAAACACTGAAGCTTTCTTT	CASSVRRNTEAFF
TRBV4-2	TRBJ1-4	TRBD1	-	TGTGCCAGCAGCAACATCCCTGGGACAGGGGGCATTAATGAAAAACTGTTTTTT	CASSNIPGTGGINEKLFF
TRBV6-5	TRBJ1-2	TRBD1	-	TGTGCCAGCAGTTACCTCCAGGGGGCTGGCTACACCTTC	CASSYLQGAGYTF
TRBV3-1/TRBV3-2	TRBJ2-3	TRBD1	-	TGTGCCAGCAGCACGAAACAGGGGCGGATAGATACGCAGTATTTT	CASSTKQGRIDTQYF
TRBV18	TRBJ2-5	TRBD2	-	TGTGCCAGCTCACCATGGGCTAGCGGGAGGACCCCCCAAGAGACCCAGTACTTC	CASSPWASGRTPQETQYF
TRBV5-1	TRBJ2-3	TRBD2	-	TGCGCCACGTCGGTAGCGGGAGTGGTAGATACGCAGTATTTT	CATSVAGVVDTQYF
TRBV5-1	TRBJ2-7	TRBD1	-	TGCGCCAGCAGCTTGGGACAGGGTAGCTACGAGCAGTACTTC	CASSLGQGSYEQYF
TRBV18	TRBJ2-3	TRBD2	-	TGTGCCAGCTCAGCCCACCGGAGCGGGGAGGATACGCAGTATTTT	CASSAHRSGEDTQYF
TRBV11-2	TRBJ2-5	TRBD2	-	TGTGCCAGCAGCTTGGGACTAGCGGGGGCCGAGACCCAGTACTTC	CASSLGLAGAETQYF